The T cell receptor beta chain under discussion was sequenced for a study of blood T cell repertoires in COVID-19. This clone was observed a handful of times. The germline V gene encodes CDR1 MGHRA and CDR2 YSYEKL. The V end was cut by 4 bases, the J end by 2 bases, with 15 bases between. CDR3 size: 15 residues. Assay used: immunoSEQ multiplex PCR; TCRdb lists only in-frame clones, some missing. Among approximately 480,000 clones listed, about 91% were seen once. Sequences were obtained from peripheral blood. The sequence derives from a man aged 18-30 years with COVID-19, enrolled during active disease. The chain recombines TRBV4-1 with TRBJ2-7; weak D call: TRBD2 (6 bases). The CDR3 loop is CASSRGPSETYEQYF. The DNA for the CDR3 is TGCGCCAGCAGCCGCGGACCTAGCGAAACCTACGAGCAGTACTTC.